This TCR beta chain appears in the sequencing data of a study of T cell repertoires and HLA-DP antigens. With regard to this clone: Its specificity is unknown.

The protocol was immunoSEQ multiplex PCR, while the TCRdb copy is restricted to in-frame clones and leaves out a portion. This table has some 110,000 clones, 85% to 95% appearing once. What was sequenced was CD4+ T cells from PBMCs. The receptor was isolated from a woman aged 18-29 years in good health and CMV-seronegative.

The CDR3, as DNA: TGTGCCAGCAGCGAAGAGGCGGGTTACACTGAAGCTTTCTTT. Protein: CASSEEAGYTEAFF. J is TRBJ1-1 and V is TRBV7-2, with no clear D. V shed 5 bases and J shed 3 bases, with 13 bases lying between them. The CDR3 covers 14 residues. Germline V gene data show CDR1 as SGHTA and CDR2 as FQGNSA. Full variable domain (rest looked up from reference TRBV7-2 and TRBJ1-1): GAGVSQSPSNKVTEKGKDVELRCDPISGHTALYWYRQSLGQGLEFLIYFQGNSAPDKSGLPSDRFSAERTGGSVSTLTIQRTQQEDSAVYLCASSEEAGYTEAFFGQGTRLTVV.